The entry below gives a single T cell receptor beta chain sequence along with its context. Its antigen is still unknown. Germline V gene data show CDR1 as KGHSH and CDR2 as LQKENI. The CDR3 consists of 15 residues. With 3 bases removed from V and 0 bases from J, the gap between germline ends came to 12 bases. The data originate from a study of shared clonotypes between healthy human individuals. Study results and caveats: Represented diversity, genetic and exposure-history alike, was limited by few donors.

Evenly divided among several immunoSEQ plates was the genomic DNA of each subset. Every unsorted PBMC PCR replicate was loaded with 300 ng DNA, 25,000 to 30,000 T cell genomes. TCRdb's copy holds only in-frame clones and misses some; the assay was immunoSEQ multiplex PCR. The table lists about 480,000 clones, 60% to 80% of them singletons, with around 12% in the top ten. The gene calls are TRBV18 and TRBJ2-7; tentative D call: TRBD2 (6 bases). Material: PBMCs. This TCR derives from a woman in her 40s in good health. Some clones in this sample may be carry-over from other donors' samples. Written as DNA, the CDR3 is TGTGCCAGCTCACCCATTAGCGGAAACTCCTACGAGCAGTACTTC. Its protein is CASSPISGNSYEQYF.